This T cell receptor (beta chain) was recorded in a study of patients and donors after allogeneic stem cell transplantation. TCRdb itself ran the RT-PCR reads through MiXCR, one entry per CDR3 protein. This table has roughly 960,000 distinct CDR3 sequences, 15% to 20% appearing once. V was cut by 5 bases and J by 2 bases, with 15 bases left in between. The CDR3 is 14 residues long. Germline V gene data show CDR1 as SQVTM and CDR2 as ANQGSEA. This clonotype was seen repeatedly, ten times or more. Source material: blood, either unsorted or a sorted T cell fraction (not recorded which). The gene calls are TRBV29-1 and TRBJ2-5, with D tentatively TRBD2 (5 bases). This TCR was sampled from a human donor who was either an allogeneic HSCT recipient or a stem cell or donor lymphocyte infusion donor (not recorded which). It is not recorded whose cells these are; they may come from a transplant donor. CDR3 protein: CSVRGQLSQETQYF. The CDR3 nucleotides read TGCAGCGTTCGCGGGCAACTCTCACAAGAGACCCAGTACTTC.